A selection of T cell receptor beta chains follows, all from one sample in a study of T-cell memory formation after mild COVID-19. TCRdb processed the 5' RACE reads anew with MiXCR; each CDR3 protein has one entry. The sample lists under 200,000 distinct CDR3 sequences; around 13% were seen once. The sequenced material came from PBMCs or a T cell subset sorted from them (not recorded which). The receptors derive from a man between 18 and 29 years old who had mild COVID-19 (a few samples of this study predate the infection). Cell type and time point are not known. Each CDR3 is given with its conserved first and last residue. D genes are given only for firm matches. A clone size is listed for some rows: how often the clone was seen (once, few, many), or a class if it is expanded.

V	D	J	size	DNA	CDR3
TRBV5-1	NA	TRBJ2-1	few	TGCGCCAGCAGCTTGGTCGGCGATGAGCAGTTCTTC	CASSLVGDEQFF
TRBV6-2/TRBV6-3	TRBD2	TRBJ2-1	many	TGTGCCAGCAGTTACTTGCGGGGGGACTCCTACAATGAGCAGTTCTTC	CASSYLRGDSYNEQFF
TRBV5-1	NA	TRBJ2-7	few	TGCGCCAGCAGCAACGGGAAGCGCAGCTCCTACGAGCAGTACTTC	CASSNGKRSSYEQYF
TRBV7-2	NA	TRBJ2-3	few	TGTGCCAGCAGCCCCCAGAGGGCTACGCAGTATTTT	CASSPQRATQYF
TRBV5-1	NA	TRBJ1-5	NA	TGCGCCAGCAGCTTGGGGGACCAGAATCAGCCCCAGCATTTT	CASSLGDQNQPQHF
TRBV20-1	TRBD2	TRBJ2-5	NA	TGCAGTGCTAGAGGGACTAGCGGGGGAGGGGAGACCCAGTACTTC	CSARGTSGGGETQYF
TRBV5-1	TRBD1	TRBJ2-6	NA	TGCGCCAGCAGTGCAGGGGGCTTCGGGGCCAACGTCCTGACTTTC	CASSAGGFGANVLTF
TRBV6-1	TRBD1	TRBJ1-1	NA	TGTGCCAGCAGTGAACCTGGACAGGGGAACACTGAAGCTTTCTTT	CASSEPGQGNTEAFF
TRBV9	TRBD1	TRBJ1-1	few	TGTGCCAGCAGCGTAGCGGCAGGGACAGGTTCGAACACTGAAGCTTTCTTT	CASSVAAGTGSNTEAFF
TRBV6-4	NA	TRBJ1-1	NA	TGTGCCAGCACCCCCTATCGCCATGAAGCTTTCTTT	CASTPYRHEAFF
TRBV5-1	NA	TRBJ2-4	few	TGCGCCAGCAGCTCAGGGGTCGGGGCGAAAAACATTCAGTACTTC	CASSSGVGAKNIQYF
TRBV15	NA	TRBJ2-5	few	TGTGCCACCAGCAGAGCCCCCGGAGAGGTCCAAGAGACCCAGTACTTC	CATSRAPGEVQETQYF
TRBV25-1	NA	TRBJ2-7	many	TGTGCCAGCAGTGAACAAGAGGGCCCCGTTACCTACGAGCAGTACTTC	CASSEQEGPVTYEQYF
TRBV28	NA	TRBJ1-2	NA	TGTGCCAGCAGTTTAGAGGCAGGGCGGAGGGGCTACACCTTC	CASSLEAGRRGYTF
TRBV5-1	TRBD1	TRBJ2-1	many	TGCGCCAGCAGCTTTGAGGGGGCAGGGGCTAATCAGTTCTTC	CASSFEGAGANQFF
TRBV12-3/TRBV12-4	NA	TRBJ2-7	NA	TGTGCCAGCAGTTGGACTATCTACGAGCAGTACTTC	CASSWTIYEQYF
TRBV5-1	NA	TRBJ1-2	few	TGCGCCAGCAGCCCCCTTGGAGCTAGTAACTATGGCTACACCTTC	CASSPLGASNYGYTF
TRBV18	NA	TRBJ1-2	few	TGTGCCAGCTCACCTCAAACAGGGAGTTGGGGCTATGGCTACACCTTC	CASSPQTGSWGYGYTF
TRBV20-1	TRBD2	TRBJ2-5	NA	TGCAGTGCCACTAGCGGGGGCCGACAAGAGACCCAGTACTTC	CSATSGGRQETQYF
TRBV7-8	NA	TRBJ1-4	NA	TGTGCCAGCAGCTTCGCAGGGGCGGGGTATAGTGAAAAACTGTTTTTT	CASSFAGAGYSEKLFF
TRBV5-1	NA	TRBJ2-5	few	TGCGCCAGCAGCAACTTTTGGGCAGAAGAGACCCAGTACTTC	CASSNFWAEETQYF
TRBV7-3	TRBD2	TRBJ2-3	NA	TGTGCCAGCAGTCAGGGCGGCGGGGGACTCCCAGATACGCAGTATTTT	CASSQGGGGLPDTQYF
TRBV12-3/TRBV12-4	NA	TRBJ2-7	NA	TGTGCCAGCAGTTTTGGGGGACTCGGGGGTAGGGACTACGAGCAGTACTTC	CASSFGGLGGRDYEQYF
TRBV7-2	TRBD1	TRBJ1-2	NA	TGTGCCAGCAGCCGATCCGGGACAGGTATAATGGGGCCAAGTGGCTACACCTTC	CASSRSGTGIMGPSGYTF
TRBV29-1	TRBD2	TRBJ2-1	few	TGCAGCGCTTCCCTTACTAGCGGGGGAGTTTATGAGCAGTTCTTC	CSASLTSGGVYEQFF
TRBV12-3/TRBV12-4	NA	TRBJ2-2	many	TGTGCCAGCACCCCGAGCAGGAGGGCCGGGGAGCTGTTTTTT	CASTPSRRAGELFF
TRBV5-6	NA	TRBJ2-3	once	TGTGCCAGCAGCTTTGTGGACGAGACCCAGTATTTT	CASSFVDETQYF
TRBV5-1	NA	TRBJ1-5	NA	TGCGCCAGCAGCTTGAGGGACGGTGGGCCCCAGCATTTT	CASSLRDGGPQHF
TRBV3-2	NA	TRBJ2-5	NA	TGTGCCAGCAGCCACGGACAAGTGGAGACCCAGTACTTC	CASSHGQVETQYF
TRBV7-2	NA	TRBJ2-4	NA	TGTGCCAGCAGCTTAGCAGGGATAGCCAAAAACATTCAGTACTTC	CASSLAGIAKNIQYF
TRBV7-2	TRBD2	TRBJ2-1	NA	TGTGCCAGCAGCTTAGTAGCGGGGGTATACAATGAGCAGTTCTTC	CASSLVAGVYNEQFF
TRBV14	TRBD1	TRBJ1-6	NA	TGTGCCAGCAGCCAAGCCGGGACAGGATATTCACCCCTCCACTTT	CASSQAGTGYSPLHF
TRBV4-2	TRBD2	TRBJ2-7	many	TGTGCCAGCAGCCAAGGGACTAGAGACTCCGAGCAGTACTTC	CASSQGTRDSEQYF
TRBV9	TRBD1	TRBJ2-5	NA	TGTGCCAGCAGCGTTCGACAGGGGTTCCCCCAAGAGACCCAGTACTTC	CASSVRQGFPQETQYF
TRBV5-1	NA	TRBJ2-7	many	TGCGCCAGCAGACGGGCGGACTCCTACGAGCAGTACTTC	CASRRADSYEQYF
TRBV20-1	NA	TRBJ1-5	few	TGCAGTGCTCTTAGGGAGAATCAGCCCCAGCATTTT	CSALRENQPQHF
TRBV25-1	NA	TRBJ2-3	few	TGTGCCAGCAGCAACACGGGGACAGATACGCAGTATTTT	CASSNTGTDTQYF
TRBV7-2	NA	TRBJ1-1	NA	TGTGCCAGCAGCCAGGCGGGGGGCAGCGCTGAAGCTTTCTTT	CASSQAGGSAEAFF
TRBV5-1	NA	TRBJ1-1	few	TGCGCCAGCAGCTTGGCCGAGGCAGGGTCGAACACTGAAGCTTTCTTT	CASSLAEAGSNTEAFF
TRBV11-2	NA	TRBJ1-1	NA	TGTGCCAGCAGCTTCGCCAGGGAGGTAAACACTGAAGCTTTCTTT	CASSFAREVNTEAFF
TRBV10-3	TRBD2	TRBJ2-1	NA	TGTGCCATCAGTGAGTCTGTAGCGGGGGGCCCTCGTGAGCAGTTCTTC	CAISESVAGGPREQFF
TRBV5-1	TRBD1	TRBJ2-5	few	TGCGCCAGCAGCGACACACAGGGGGGAGAGACCCAGTACTTC	CASSDTQGGETQYF
TRBV7-2	TRBD1	TRBJ1-2	NA	TGTGCCAGCGGGGAGACATGGGAGGGGGCAGGTAGCTACACCTTC	CASGETWEGAGSYTF
TRBV28	NA	TRBJ1-5	NA	TGTGCCAGCAATACGGGGCGACAGCCCCAGCATTTT	CASNTGRQPQHF
TRBV18	TRBD2	TRBJ2-4	NA	TGTGCCAGCTCACCCACTAGCGGGGAGGACATTCAGTACTTC	CASSPTSGEDIQYF
TRBV7-8	NA	TRBJ2-3	NA	TGTGCCAGCAGTCGTGGCCTCTCCCGAGACACAGATACGCAGTATTTT	CASSRGLSRDTDTQYF
TRBV7-2	NA	TRBJ1-5	NA	TGTGCCAGCAGCCAGAATGGCAATCAGCCCCAGCATTTT	CASSQNGNQPQHF
TRBV5-1	NA	TRBJ1-1	NA	TGCGCCAGCAGCTTCGGGGCAGACCAAAACACTGAAGCTTTCTTT	CASSFGADQNTEAFF
TRBV29-1	NA	TRBJ1-1	few	TGCAGCGTGGGGGCAGGGAAAACTGAAGCTTTCTTT	CSVGAGKTEAFF
TRBV7-2	NA	TRBJ1-6	few	TGTGCCAGCAGCACAAGGGGGGGATCCTATAATTCACCCCTCCACTTT	CASSTRGGSYNSPLHF
TRBV20-1	TRBD1	TRBJ2-7	NA	TGCAGTGCTAGGGTCACCGGGACAGGGGTAGGTGAGCAGTACTTC	CSARVTGTGVGEQYF
TRBV19	NA	TRBJ2-2	NA	TGTGCCAGTAGTATAGGAGCGGACGGGGAGCTGTATTTT	CASSIGADGELYF
TRBV20-1	TRBD1	TRBJ2-7	once	TGCAGTGCTTCCGGACAGGGGAACACCTACGAGCAGTACTTC	CSASGQGNTYEQYF
TRBV7-2	TRBD1	TRBJ1-5	NA	TGTGCCAGCAGCTTAGTGCAGGGGGAGGGTCAGCCCCAGCATTTT	CASSLVQGEGQPQHF
TRBV12-3/TRBV12-4	NA	TRBJ1-2	NA	TGTGCCAGCAGCCTCCGCAGGGTTTTGGGCTATGGCTACACCTTC	CASSLRRVLGYGYTF
TRBV10-3	NA	TRBJ2-6	NA	TGTGCCATCAGTGAGGCTTTGGGGAACTCTGGGGCCAACGTCCTGACTTTC	CAISEALGNSGANVLTF
TRBV5-1	TRBD2	TRBJ2-1	many	TGCGCCAGCAGCTTGACGGCTAGCGGGGCCCAGCAGTTCTTC	CASSLTASGAQQFF
TRBV10-1	NA	TRBJ2-2	few	TGCGCCAGCAGTGAGGGGGTGTGGACCGGGGAGCTGTTTTTT	CASSEGVWTGELFF